What follows are 9 T cell receptor beta chains derived from one specimen sequenced in a study of Graves' ophthalmopathy and Graves' hyperthyroidism. Investigators amplified TCR beta CDR3 regions from RNA transcripts. First-round RT-PCR with HTBI primers preceded a second-round multiplex PCR. TCRdb called the multiplex PCR reads again in MiXCR, with one record for every CDR3 protein. The profile shows fewer than 400,000 distinct CDR3 sequences, approximately 16% of them singletons. Sequenced input: peripheral blood. These receptors came from a young woman with Graves' ophthalmopathy.

The chain combines TRBV7-9 with TRBJ1-2; TRBD1 agrees at 7 bases. With V trimmed by 4 bases and J by 4 bases, 6 bases remained unmatched. CDR3 length: 14 amino acids. From germline, CDR1 is SEHNR and CDR2 FQNEAQ (reference sequence). CDR3 DNA: TGTGCCAGCAGCTCAAGGACAGGTCCCTATGGCTACACCTTC. This sequence encodes CASSSRTGPYGYTF.

This clonotype was seen at least ten times. The rearrangement links TRBV27 to TRBJ1-6; perhaps TRBD1 as D (6 bases). Germline CDR1 and CDR2: MNHEY and SMNVEV (reference sequence). CDR3 size: 15 residues. V shed 0 bases and J shed 6 bases, with 9 bases lying between them. The CDR3 protein is CASSLSGAFNSPLHF. CDR3 coding DNA: TGTGCCAGCAGTTTATCGGGGGCTTTTAATTCACCCCTCCACTTT.

The chain carries TRBV19 and TRBJ2-7; TRBD1 or TRBD2 may be the D gene (5 bases each). This CDR3 has 12 residues. Germline CDR1 LNHDA, CDR2 SQIVND (reference sequence). The V gene lost 5 bases and the J gene lost 6 bases, with 11 bases spanning the gap. CDR3 in DNA: TGTGCCAGTAGTGCCGGGACCGCCGAGCAGTACTTC. Translated, it gives CASSAGTAEQYF.

The V call is TRBV12-3 or TRBV12-4, the J call TRBJ1-5; perhaps TRBD1 as D (6 bases). V was trimmed by 5 bases and J by 5 bases, leaving 13 bases between them. The CDR3 sequence is 14 residues long. The CDR3 DNA sequence: TGTGCCAGCAGTCCCCAGGGGTGGGATCAGCCCCAGCATTTT. Translated: CASSPQGWDQPQHF.

This clonotype was picked up many times. The genes are TRBV11-2 and TRBJ2-5; D is perhaps TRBD2 (5 bases). V lost 5 bases and J lost 4, with 8 bases in between. The CDR3 extends over 12 amino acids. The germline V gene has CDR1 SGHAT and CDR2 FQNNGV. CDR3: CASSRGPETQYF. CDR3 bases: TGTGCCAGCAGCCGGGGTCCAGAGACCCAGTACTTC. The variable domain in full, completed from reference TRBV11-2 and TRBJ2-5, reads EAGVAQSPRYKIIEKRQSVAFWCNPISGHATLYWYQQILGQGPKLLIQFQNNGVVDDSQLPKDRFSAERLKGVDSTLKIQPAKLEDSAVYLCASSRGPETQYFGPGTRLLVL.

Many counts were recorded for this clonotype. This chain connects TRBV2 to TRBJ2-5; 10 positions match TRBD1. This CDR3 is 13 amino acids long. The germline V gene encodes CDR1 SNHLY and CDR2 FYNNEI. Trimming removed 4 bases from V and 4 bases from J; junction bases left unmatched: 0. CDR3 nucleotides: TGTGCCAGCAGTGGGGACAGGGGAGAGACCCAGTACTTC. As protein: CASSGDRGETQYF.

This clonotype was seen repeatedly, ten times or more. V and J are TRBV6-2 or TRBV6-3 and TRBJ1-6; 7 bases agree with TRBD1. After removal of 2 bases from V and 5 bases from J, the junction contained 3 bases not matched to a gene. CDR3 length: 15 amino acids. Germline V lookup: CDR1 MNHEY, CDR2 SVGEGT. In DNA form, the CDR3 reads TGTGCCAGCAGTTACGCCGGGACAGATAATTCACCCCTCCACTTT. As protein: CASSYAGTDNSPLHF.

This clonotype appeared many times. V is TRBV20-1 and J is TRBJ1-6; D is unclear. The CDR3 contains 17 residues. Trimming took 0 bases from V and 0 from J, leaving 12 bases between them. Germline-derived CDR1 and CDR2 are DFQATT and SNEGSKA (reference sequence). The CDR3 here is CSARDYRESSYNSPLHF. The CDR3 DNA reads as TGCAGTGCTAGAGATTATCGGGAGAGCTCCTATAATTCACCCCTCCACTTT.

This clonotype occurred many times. The CDR3 DNA reads TGCAGTGGCTCTGTGGTATTGAGCACTGAAGCTTTCTTT. Translated: CSGSVVLSTEAFF. The chain has TRBV29-1 and TRBJ1-1, with D hard to call. This CDR3 comprises 13 residues. Looked up from germline, CDR1 is SQVTM and CDR2 is ANQGSEA.